This TCR beta chain was documented in a study of OX40 agonist ivuxolimab in advanced cancers. Study information: Cohort: approximately 79% men, mean age 60, aged about 20 to 80.

Germline V gene lookup returns CDR1 KGHSH and CDR2 LQKENI. The CDR3 runs 13 residues. V dropped 2 bases and J dropped 8 bases, with 7 bases sitting between them. Generated by immunoSEQ multiplex PCR, the TCRdb table keeps only in-frame clones and is missing some. The sample contains tens of thousands of clones, approximately 86% of which appear only once. The TCR comes from an adult with an advanced solid tumor such as melanoma, head and neck, liver or kidney cancer. The rearrangement joins TRBV18 to TRBJ1-6, with D unclear. Sequenced material: CD4+ or CD8+ T cells sorted from blood, taken in a trial of the OX40 agonist ivuxolimab. The CDR3 nucleotides read TGTGCCAGCTCACCAAACGAGGATTCACCCCTCCACTTT. Protein: CASSPNEDSPLHF.